A single sample is the source of the 9 T cell receptor beta chains below, sequenced in a study of T-cell reconstitution after alpha-beta-depleted transplantation in children. Preparing the TCRbeta library involved the use of unique molecular identifiers. TCRdb re-called the PCR reads with MiXCR, one entry per CDR3 protein. The table lists around 450,000 distinct CDR3 sequences, roughly a tenth of them singletons. Sequencing used PBMCs, obtained before TCRalphabeta/CD19-depleted stem cell transplant. The receptor source for this set is a child aged 2-15 years with inherited bone marrow failure, due to receive a stem cell transplant.

As to this clonotype: A much larger clone sits a single nucleotide away, making a read error possible. The chain has TRBV12-3 or TRBV12-4 and TRBJ2-7; unclear D gene. CDR3 length: 15 residues. The CDR3, as DNA: TGTGCCAGCAGCCCGAGAGCAGGCCGCTCCTACGAGCGGTACTTC. This gives the protein CASSPRAGRSYERYF.

This clonotype has a count of ten or more. The rearrangement joins TRBV24-1 to TRBJ2-5, with D maybe TRBD2 (6 bases). CDR1 is KGHDR, CDR2 SFDVKD, per germline. V lost 7 bases and J 4 bases, leaving 21 bases between the germline ends. CDR3 size: 16 residues. CDR3 residues: CATRGPGEEARETQYF. The CDR3 region has the DNA TGTGCCACCAGGGGGCCGGGGGAGGAGGCAAGAGAGACCCAGTACTTC.

This clonotype was seen many times. The rearrangement links TRBV4-1 to TRBJ2-3; a possible D gene is TRBD2 (5 bases). The CDR3 loop spans 15 amino acids. Germline lookup yields CDR1 MGHRA and CDR2 YSYEKL. Between the trimmed V and J ends, which lost 0 bases and 6 bases, there was a span of 13 bases. CDR3 protein: CASSQERGPFDTQYF. As DNA, the CDR3 is TGCGCCAGCAGCCAAGAACGAGGGCCGTTTGATACGCAGTATTTT.

This clonotype showed up many times. This chain joins TRBV12-3 or TRBV12-4 and TRBJ2-1, with 7 bases lining up with TRBD2. The V gene end was trimmed by 9 bases and the J gene end by 3 bases; junction bases not matched to a gene: 14. The CDR3 is 16 amino acids. The CDR3 here is CASPSEKTSSYNEQFF. The CDR3 DNA is TGTGCCAGTCCCTCCGAAAAGACTAGCAGCTACAATGAGCAGTTCTTC.

The rearrangement uses TRBV5-1 and TRBJ2-1, with TRBD2 matching 11 bases. Germline V gives CDR1 SGHRS, CDR2 YFSETQ. CDR3 size: 18 residues. With V trimmed by 5 bases and J by 6 bases, 16 bases remained unmatched. CDR3 amino acids: CASRHPLISGRAGNEQFF. CDR3 bases: TGCGCCAGCAGGCACCCCCTAATTAGCGGGAGGGCTGGCAATGAGCAGTTCTTC.

This clonotype was picked up many times. The V and J genes are TRBV10-3 and TRBJ2-5; D might be TRBD1 or TRBD2, each matching 5 bases. This CDR3 comprises 10 residues. Trimming removed 8 bases at V and 4 bases at J, with 5 bases between. Germline CDR1 and CDR2: ENHRY and SYGVKD. CDR3 DNA: TGTGCCATCGGGGGAGAGACCCAGTACTTC. It codes for CAIGGETQYF.

This clonotype appeared many times. The rearrangement links TRBV19 to TRBJ2-1, with D hard to call. V gave up 8 bases and J gave up 5 bases, with 4 bases separating them. The CDR3 is made up of 10 amino acids. Germline CDR1 LNHDA, CDR2 SQIVND (reference sequence). As DNA, the CDR3 is TGTGCCAGTGGGAACAATGAGCAGTTCTTC. This encodes CASGNNEQFF.

The CDR3 reads CASSLIPKDYTGELFF. In nucleotides, the CDR3 is TGTGCCAGCAGCTTAATTCCCAAGGACTACACCGGGGAGCTGTTTTTT. V gene TRBV11-2 combines with J gene TRBJ2-2; D perhaps matches TRBD2 (5 bases). Per the germline V gene, CDR1 is SGHAT and CDR2 is FQNNGV. Trimming shortened V by 2 bases and J by 3 bases, and 13 bases separated the two germline ends. The CDR3 loop spans 16 amino acids.

This clonotype was seen at least ten times. The chain is built from TRBV20-1 and TRBJ2-3; perhaps TRBD2 as D (6 bases). V was trimmed by 3 bases and J by 9 bases, leaving 19 bases between them. This CDR3 region has 14 residues. From germline, CDR1 is DFQATT and CDR2 SNEGSKA (reference sequence). The CDR3 is CSASSTSQLVTQYF. CDR3 DNA: TGCAGTGCTAGCAGTACTAGCCAGCTAGTGACGCAGTATTTT.